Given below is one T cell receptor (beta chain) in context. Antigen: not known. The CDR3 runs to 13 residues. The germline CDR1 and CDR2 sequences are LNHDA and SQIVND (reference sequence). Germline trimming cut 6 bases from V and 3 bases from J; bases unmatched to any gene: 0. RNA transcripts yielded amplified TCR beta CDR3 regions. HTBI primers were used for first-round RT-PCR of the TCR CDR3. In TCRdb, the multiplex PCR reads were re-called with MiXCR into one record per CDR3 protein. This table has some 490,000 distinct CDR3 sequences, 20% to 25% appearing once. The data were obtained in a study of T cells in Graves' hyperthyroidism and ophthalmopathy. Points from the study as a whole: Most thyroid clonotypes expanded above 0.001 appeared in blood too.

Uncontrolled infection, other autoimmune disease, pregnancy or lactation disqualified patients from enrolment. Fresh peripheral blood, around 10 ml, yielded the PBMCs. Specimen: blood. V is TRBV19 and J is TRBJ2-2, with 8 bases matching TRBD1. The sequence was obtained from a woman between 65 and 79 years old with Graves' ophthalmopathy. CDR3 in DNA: TGTGCCAGTAGCAGGGGGCACACCGGGGAGCTGTTTTTT. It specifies CASSRGHTGELFF.